One sample yielded the 7 T cell receptor beta chains listed below, sequenced in a study of identical twins. MiXCR was run by TCRdb on the 5' RACE reads, yielding one entry per CDR3 protein. The table has fewer than 350,000 distinct CDR3 sequences, more than 6.5% seen once. The sample was also linked to a second study, of yellow fever vaccine responses in identical twins.

What was sequenced was memory (CD45RO+) T cells sorted from blood. These receptors originate from a woman younger than 35 in good health.

This clonotype was counted between two and nine times. The rearrangement links TRBV4-2 to TRBJ2-1; TRBD2 is a possible D gene (7 bases). Germline V gene data show CDR1 as LGHNA and CDR2 as YNFKEQ. This CDR3 is built from 16 residues. With 0 bases removed from V and 4 bases from J, the gap between germline ends came to 13 bases. CDR3 DNA: TGTGCCAGCAGCCAAGATATCGGGGGGCCTTACAATGAGCAGTTCTTC. Translated, it gives CASSQDIGGPYNEQFF.

This clonotype has more than one count but fewer than ten. The chain employs TRBV4-1 and TRBJ1-2; D might be TRBD1 (6 bases). The CDR3 is 17 amino acids. Trimming took off 0 bases at V and 5 bases at J, with 19 bases between the two ends. The germline CDR1 and CDR2 sequences are MGHRA and YSYEKL. The DNA for the CDR3 is TGCGCCAGCAGCCAAGAGGGGCGCGACAGGCCTCGGTATGGCTACACCTTC. Protein sequence: CASSQEGRDRPRYGYTF.

This clonotype appeared a few times. The V gene is TRBV20-1, the J gene TRBJ1-2, with 7 positions matching TRBD1. The CDR3 is made up of 13 amino acids. CDR1 and CDR2 (germline): DFQATT, SNEGSKA (reference sequence). V dropped 4 bases and J dropped 5; count of bases not matched to a gene: 7. The CDR3 sequence is CSATSEGAYGYTF. CDR3 DNA sequence: TGCAGTGCTACCTCTGAGGGGGCATATGGCTACACCTTC.

There are many counts of this clonotype. The V gene is TRBV12-3 or TRBV12-4, the J gene TRBJ2-1; 8 bases map to TRBD2. Germline trimming cut 5 bases from V and 3 bases from J; bases unmatched to any gene: 6. This CDR3 is 15 amino acids long. CDR3 sequence (DNA): TGTGCCAGCAGTCATGTAAGCGGGAGCTACAATGAGCAGTTCTTC. Residues: CASSHVSGSYNEQFF.

This clonotype came up many times. This sequence joins TRBV3-1 and TRBJ1-2, with D tentatively TRBD1 (5 bases). The V and J ends lost 0 bases and 8 bases respectively, with 13 bases between them. The CDR3 is 14 residues long. The germline CDR1 and CDR2 sequences are LGHDT and YNNKEL (reference sequence). CDR3 DNA: TGTGCCAGCAGCCAAGATCAGGGACCGGGCGGCTACACCTTC. As protein: CASSQDQGPGGYTF. The whole variable domain, remainder taken from reference TRBV3-1 and TRBJ1-2, is DTAVSQTPKYLVTQMGNDKSIKCEQNLGHDTMYWYKQDSKKFLKIMFSYNNKELIINETVPNRFSPKSPDKAHLNLHINSLELGDSAVYFCASSQDQGPGGYTFGSGTRLTVV.

The sample holds a few counts of this clonotype. The genes are TRBV20-1 and TRBJ2-7; possibly TRBD1 for D (6 bases). Germline loops: CDR1 DFQATT, CDR2 SNEGSKA (reference sequence). Between the trimmed V and J ends, which lost 7 bases and 3 bases, there was a span of 13 bases. There are 12 residues in the CDR3. The CDR3 sequence: CSVSGESYEQYF. The DNA of the CDR3 is TGCAGTGTTTCAGGGGAGAGCTACGAGCAGTACTTC.

This clonotype was observed a handful of times. The chain employs TRBV11-2 and TRBJ1-4, with a weak D call TRBD1 (5 bases). CDR3 length: 16 residues. Germline V gives CDR1 SGHAT, CDR2 FQNNGV. Trimming removed 4 bases at V and 7 bases at J, with 19 bases between. The CDR3 DNA is TGTGCCAGCAGCTCAGAAGCGGGGGAGGCTTGTGAAAAACTGTTTTTT. Protein sequence: CASSSEAGEACEKLFF.